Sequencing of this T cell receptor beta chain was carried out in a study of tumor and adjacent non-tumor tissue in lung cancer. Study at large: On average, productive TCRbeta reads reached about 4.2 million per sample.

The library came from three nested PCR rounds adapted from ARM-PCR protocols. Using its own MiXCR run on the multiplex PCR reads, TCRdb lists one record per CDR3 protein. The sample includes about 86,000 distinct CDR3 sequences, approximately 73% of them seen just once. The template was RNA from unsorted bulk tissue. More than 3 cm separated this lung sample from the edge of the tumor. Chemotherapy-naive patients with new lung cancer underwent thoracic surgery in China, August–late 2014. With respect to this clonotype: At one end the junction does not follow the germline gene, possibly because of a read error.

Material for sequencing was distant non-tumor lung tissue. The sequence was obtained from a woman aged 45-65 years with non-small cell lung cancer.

The CDR3 DNA is TGTGCCAGTTTCGACCCCGGGACTAGCGGCGACAATGAACAGTTCTTC. It encodes CASFDPGTSGDNEQFF. V and J are TRBV19 and TRBJ2-1; 11 nucleotides line up with TRBD2. Germline CDR1 LNHDA, CDR2 SQIVND (reference sequence). The CDR3 is made up of 16 amino acids.